A selection of T cell receptor beta chains follows, all from one sample in a study of blood T cell repertoires in COVID-19. Libraries were prepared by immunoSEQ multiplex PCR; TCRdb keeps only in-frame clonotypes and omits some of them. The repertoire holds 150,000 to 180,000 clones, with about 85% as singletons. The sample comprised peripheral blood. The receptors shown here come from a man in his sixties with COVID-19, enrolled during active disease. The CDR3 runs from the conserved cysteine through the conserved F or W. Each record gives: clone size, J gene, D gene, V gene, CDR3 DNA, CDR3 protein. A D gene is named only where the DNA matches it firmly. Size values are once, few and many counts, or a class for expanded clones, and some rows have none.

abundance: NA; j_gene: TRBJ1-1; d_gene: NA; v_gene: TRBV5-1; CDR3nt: TGCGCCAGCAGGGGCAGATTGAACACTGAAGCTTTCTTT; CDR3aa: CASRGRLNTEAFF
abundance: NA; j_gene: TRBJ2-7; d_gene: TRBD1; v_gene: TRBV6-6; CDR3nt: TGTGCCAGCAGCCGGGACAGGGCCTACGAGCAGTACTTC; CDR3aa: CASSRDRAYEQYF
abundance: NA; j_gene: TRBJ1-2; d_gene: TRBD1; v_gene: TRBV27; CDR3nt: TGTGCCAGCAGTTCCCGGGGACAGGGGGACTATGGCTACACCTTC; CDR3aa: CASSSRGQGDYGYTF
abundance: NA; j_gene: TRBJ1-1; d_gene: TRBD1; v_gene: TRBV7-2; CDR3nt: TGTGCCAGCAGCTTAGGGGACAGGGGGAACACTGAAGCTTTCTTT; CDR3aa: CASSLGDRGNTEAFF
abundance: NA; j_gene: TRBJ2-5; d_gene: TRBD1; v_gene: TRBV29-1; CDR3nt: TGCAGCGTAGGGACAGGGGTGGAGACCCAGTACTTC; CDR3aa: CSVGTGVETQYF
abundance: NA; j_gene: TRBJ1-2; d_gene: TRBD1; v_gene: TRBV30; CDR3nt: TGTGCCTGGAGTGGGAGAACCTCCGGGACAGGTGACCTTAGGTATGGCTACACCTTC; CDR3aa: CAWSGRTSGTGDLRYGYTF
abundance: NA; j_gene: TRBJ1-5; d_gene: NA; v_gene: TRBV29-1; CDR3nt: TGCAGCGCGGCAGCAGGGGTCAATCAGCCCCAGCATTTT; CDR3aa: CSAAAGVNQPQHF
abundance: NA; j_gene: TRBJ2-1; d_gene: TRBD1; v_gene: TRBV27; CDR3nt: TGTGCCAGCAGTAACAGGGGGTACAATGAGCAGTTCTTC; CDR3aa: CASSNRGYNEQFF
abundance: NA; j_gene: TRBJ2-2; d_gene: TRBD1; v_gene: TRBV7-2; CDR3nt: TGTGCCAGCAGCCCAACACCCGGGACAGGGCAAAACACCGGGGAGCTGTTTTTT; CDR3aa: CASSPTPGTGQNTGELFF
abundance: NA; j_gene: TRBJ1-5; d_gene: TRBD1; v_gene: TRBV19; CDR3nt: TGTGCCAGCAGGACAGGGGGCAATAGCAATCAGCCCCAGCATTTT; CDR3aa: CASRTGGNSNQPQHF
abundance: NA; j_gene: TRBJ1-2; d_gene: NA; v_gene: TRBV7-9; CDR3nt: TGTGCCAGCAGCTTAGCGAACGTAGGGGTTGGCTACACCTTC; CDR3aa: CASSLANVGVGYTF
abundance: NA; j_gene: TRBJ1-1; d_gene: TRBD1; v_gene: TRBV6-5; CDR3nt: TGTGCCAGCAGTCAACCCGGGACAGCGAACACTGAAGCTTTCTTT; CDR3aa: CASSQPGTANTEAFF
abundance: NA; j_gene: TRBJ1-1; d_gene: NA; v_gene: TRBV27; CDR3nt: TGTGCCAGCAGTTTATTTCGGGACACTGAAGCTTTCTTT; CDR3aa: CASSLFRDTEAFF
abundance: NA; j_gene: TRBJ2-2; d_gene: TRBD1; v_gene: TRBV3-1/TRBV3-2; CDR3nt: TGTGCCAGCAGCCAAGATCTACGACAGGGTCCCACCGGGGAGCTGTTTTTT; CDR3aa: CASSQDLRQGPTGELFF
abundance: NA; j_gene: TRBJ1-2; d_gene: NA; v_gene: TRBV6-5; CDR3nt: TGTGCCAGCAGTCCCGACATCTCCTATGGCTACACCTTC; CDR3aa: CASSPDISYGYTF
abundance: NA; j_gene: TRBJ2-7; d_gene: NA; v_gene: TRBV27; CDR3nt: TGTGCCAGCAGTTTACGGGGCAGGGGACACGAGCAGTACTTC; CDR3aa: CASSLRGRGHEQYF
abundance: NA; j_gene: TRBJ1-1; d_gene: NA; v_gene: TRBV5-5; CDR3nt: TGTGCCAGCAGCTTGGATTTTGGGGCCCCGAACACTGAAGCTTTCTTT; CDR3aa: CASSLDFGAPNTEAFF
abundance: NA; j_gene: TRBJ2-2; d_gene: NA; v_gene: TRBV19; CDR3nt: TGTGCCAGTTGGACACATAACACCGGGGAGCTGTTTTTT; CDR3aa: CASWTHNTGELFF
abundance: NA; j_gene: TRBJ1-2; d_gene: TRBD1; v_gene: TRBV9; CDR3nt: TGTGCCAGCAGCCCCACCCGACAGGGCTATGGCTACACCTTC; CDR3aa: CASSPTRQGYGYTF
abundance: NA; j_gene: TRBJ2-1; d_gene: NA; v_gene: TRBV11-2; CDR3nt: TGTGCCAGCAGCTTGGTCAGGGGTTCCTACAATGAGCAGTTCTTC; CDR3aa: CASSLVRGSYNEQFF
abundance: NA; j_gene: TRBJ2-1; d_gene: NA; v_gene: TRBV7-2; CDR3nt: TGTGCCAGCAGCTTTAACTTCTACAATGAGCAGTTCTTC; CDR3aa: CASSFNFYNEQFF
abundance: NA; j_gene: TRBJ1-4; d_gene: TRBD1; v_gene: TRBV18; CDR3nt: TGTGCCAGCTCACCTTCGTCCCGGGACAGGGGGCGGACTAATGAAAAACTGTTTTTT; CDR3aa: CASSPSSRDRGRTNEKLFF
abundance: NA; j_gene: TRBJ1-5; d_gene: TRBD1; v_gene: TRBV6-4; CDR3nt: TGTGCCAGCAGTGGCCGGGACAGGGACTATCAGCCCCAGCATTTT; CDR3aa: CASSGRDRDYQPQHF
abundance: NA; j_gene: TRBJ1-2; d_gene: NA; v_gene: TRBV9; CDR3nt: TGTGCCAGCAGCATAACAGGCAACTATGGCTACACCTTC; CDR3aa: CASSITGNYGYTF
abundance: few; j_gene: TRBJ2-3; d_gene: NA; v_gene: TRBV6-6; CDR3nt: TGTGCCAGCCAAATCGGGTCAGATACGCAGTATTTT; CDR3aa: CASQIGSDTQYF
abundance: NA; j_gene: TRBJ1-5; d_gene: NA; v_gene: TRBV27; CDR3nt: TGTGCCAGCAGTTCCTCTATAATGGGCAATCAGCCCCAGCATTTT; CDR3aa: CASSSSIMGNQPQHF
abundance: NA; j_gene: TRBJ1-1; d_gene: TRBD1; v_gene: TRBV6-5; CDR3nt: TGTGCCAGCAGTTACGGTAGACAGGGATACACTGAAGCTTTCTTT; CDR3aa: CASSYGRQGYTEAFF
abundance: NA; j_gene: TRBJ2-4; d_gene: NA; v_gene: TRBV28; CDR3nt: TGTGCCAGCAGTTTTAGCGGTTCTTTAGGGGACATTCAGTACTTC; CDR3aa: CASSFSGSLGDIQYF
abundance: once; j_gene: TRBJ1-6; d_gene: NA; v_gene: TRBV5-6; CDR3nt: TGTGCCAGCAGGACAGGATCCTTCTATAATTCACCCCTCCACTTT; CDR3aa: CASRTGSFYNSPLHF
abundance: NA; j_gene: TRBJ1-1; d_gene: TRBD1; v_gene: TRBV5-5; CDR3nt: TGTGCCAGCAGCTTGGATTTCAGGGGGACTGAAGCTTTCTTT; CDR3aa: CASSLDFRGTEAFF
abundance: NA; j_gene: TRBJ2-3; d_gene: TRBD2; v_gene: TRBV19; CDR3nt: TGTGCCAGTAGTATAATCGTAGCGGGGAGCACAGATACGCAGTATTTT; CDR3aa: CASSIIVAGSTDTQYF
abundance: NA; j_gene: TRBJ1-1; d_gene: NA; v_gene: TRBV11-2; CDR3nt: TGTGCCAGCAGCTTTGCGGGGTATAGGGGCACTGAAGCTTTCTTT; CDR3aa: CASSFAGYRGTEAFF
abundance: NA; j_gene: TRBJ1-1; d_gene: TRBD1; v_gene: TRBV2; CDR3nt: TGTGCCAGCAGTGCTCAGGGGGTACCGAACACTGAAGCTTTCTTT; CDR3aa: CASSAQGVPNTEAFF
abundance: NA; j_gene: TRBJ2-3; d_gene: TRBD2; v_gene: TRBV4-2; CDR3nt: TGTGCCAGCAGCCAAGCAGCTAGCGGGACTAGCACAGATACGCAGTATTTT; CDR3aa: CASSQAASGTSTDTQYF
abundance: few; j_gene: TRBJ2-2; d_gene: TRBD2; v_gene: TRBV4-3; CDR3nt: TGCGCCAGCAGCCAAGTCTCGACTAGCGGTTACACCGGGGAGCTGTTTTTT; CDR3aa: CASSQVSTSGYTGELFF
abundance: NA; j_gene: TRBJ1-2; d_gene: NA; v_gene: TRBV6-6; CDR3nt: TGTGCCAGCAGTTACTTAAGAACCGAGAACTATGGCTACACCTTC; CDR3aa: CASSYLRTENYGYTF
abundance: NA; j_gene: TRBJ1-1; d_gene: TRBD1; v_gene: TRBV19; CDR3nt: TGTGCCAGTGGAACTACCACAGGGGCTCGGACTGAAGCTTTCTTT; CDR3aa: CASGTTTGARTEAFF
abundance: NA; j_gene: TRBJ1-2; d_gene: NA; v_gene: TRBV6-5; CDR3nt: TGTGCCAGCACGTCGAGGTCGGATGGCTACACCTTC; CDR3aa: CASTSRSDGYTF
abundance: NA; j_gene: TRBJ2-3; d_gene: TRBD1; v_gene: TRBV24-1; CDR3nt: TGTGCCACCAGTGATGCAGTACAGGGGGCAGATACGCAGTATTTT; CDR3aa: CATSDAVQGADTQYF
abundance: NA; j_gene: TRBJ2-1; d_gene: NA; v_gene: TRBV7-9; CDR3nt: TGTGCGGGGAGCCGTTTATTTGATGAGCAGTTCTTC; CDR3aa: CAGSRLFDEQFF
abundance: NA; j_gene: TRBJ1-1; d_gene: NA; v_gene: TRBV4-1; CDR3nt: TGCGCCAGCAGCAATCCGACAAGTAGAACTGAAGCTTTCTTT; CDR3aa: CASSNPTSRTEAFF
abundance: NA; j_gene: TRBJ2-1; d_gene: NA; v_gene: TRBV6-5; CDR3nt: TGTGCCAGTACTGATTTTGCGTCCTACAATGAGCAGTTCTTC; CDR3aa: CASTDFASYNEQFF
abundance: NA; j_gene: TRBJ2-7; d_gene: TRBD2; v_gene: TRBV12-5; CDR3nt: TGTGCTAGTGGTCCGGGGACTAGCGGTAACGAGCAGTACTTC; CDR3aa: CASGPGTSGNEQYF
abundance: NA; j_gene: TRBJ2-7; d_gene: NA; v_gene: TRBV2; CDR3nt: TGTGCCAGCAATCAGCAGGGGCAGGACGAGCAGTACTTC; CDR3aa: CASNQQGQDEQYF
abundance: few; j_gene: TRBJ1-2; d_gene: NA; v_gene: TRBV6-2/TRBV6-3; CDR3nt: TGTGCCAGCAGTCTCCAGGGGTTATGGGGCTACACCTTC; CDR3aa: CASSLQGLWGYTF